Listed here are 30 T cell receptor beta chains from one sample, sequenced in a study of T cell responses to AZD1222 COVID-19 vaccine (TCRdb year 2021). What the time point label conveys for this sample: baseline before first vaccination. Library creation used the immunoSEQ multiplex PCR assay. As stored in TCRdb, this immuneACCESS dataset retains in-frame rearrangements with V and J assigned. A fraction of the clones does not appear; measured against another copy, unresolved V genes explain less than half of the discrepancy, and the remainder lacks a known reason. This sample lists some 98,000 clones; 88% were detected once. Together, the top ten hold about 14% of the sample. Sequenced here: peripheral blood, sampled on day 0 of AZD1222 vaccination. Receptors originate from an adult in good health.

The chain joins TRBV9 to TRBJ1-5; 8 nucleotides match TRBD1. This CDR3 is built from 15 residues. V lost 4 bases and J lost 2; bases outside the gene matches: 5. The germline V gene encodes CDR1 SGDLS and CDR2 YYNGEE. The CDR3 sequence: CASSQGASGNQPQHF. DNA of the CDR3: TGTGCCAGCAGCCAGGGGGCTTCGGGCAATCAGCCCCAGCATTTT.

The chain joins TRBV7-9 to TRBJ1-2; D remains unclear. Deletions cut 0 bases from V and 6 bases from J, with 11 bases between. This CDR3 region has 14 residues. CDR1 and CDR2 (germline): SEHNR, FQNEAQ (reference sequence). CDR3 sequence reads: CASSLAGLSNGYTF. As DNA, the CDR3 is TGTGCCAGCAGCTTAGCAGGGCTGTCCAATGGCTACACCTTC.

This clone has a single count. CDR3 bases: TGTGCCAGCAGCCCGGGCCAGACCACCGGGGAGCTGTTTTTT. Amino acid sequence: CASSPGQTTGELFF. The rearrangement joins TRBV7-3 to TRBJ2-2; unclear D gene. Germline assignment: CDR1 SGHTA and CDR2 FQGTGA. The CDR3 contains 14 residues. The V and J ends lost 5 bases and 4 bases respectively, with 11 bases between them.

The chain joins TRBV5-1 to TRBJ2-1, with 7 bases aligning to TRBD1. CDR1 and CDR2 (germline): SGHRS, YFSETQ. The CDR3 is 15 residues long. V gave up 1 base and J gave up 6 bases; unmatched junction bases: 7. CDR3 region: CASSLLSSGGNEQFF. CDR3 in DNA: TGCGCCAGCAGCTTGCTAAGTTCAGGGGGCAATGAGCAGTTCTTC.

V is TRBV5-4 and J is TRBJ2-5; tentatively, D is TRBD1 or TRBD2 (5 bases each). This CDR3 comprises 13 residues. V was trimmed by 2 bases and J by 4 bases, leaving 9 bases between them. Germline CDR1 reads SGHNT; CDR2 reads YYREEE (reference sequence). DNA of the CDR3: TGTGCCAGCAGCTTACGGGACGGAGAGACCCAGTACTTC. Translation: CASSLRDGETQYF. Combining the CDR3 with reference TRBV5-4 and TRBJ2-5 gives the whole variable domain ETGVTQSPTHLIKTRGQQVTLRCSSQSGHNTVSWYQQALGQGPQFIFQYYREEENGRGNFPPRFSGLQFPNYSSELNVNALELDDSALYLCASSLRDGETQYFGPGTRLLVL.

The chain uses TRBV7-9 and TRBJ2-3, with a weak D call TRBD1 (6 bases). The germline V gene has CDR1 SEHNR and CDR2 FQNEAQ (reference sequence). V dropped 7 bases and J dropped 2 bases, with 16 bases sitting between them. The CDR3 has 15 residues. The DNA of the CDR3 is TGTGCCAGCATCCGGGACACCGCGTACACAGATACGCAGTATTTT. Protein sequence: CASIRDTAYTDTQYF.

The V gene is TRBV9, the J gene TRBJ2-5; possibly TRBD2 for D (5 bases). The V and J ends lost 3 bases and 3 bases respectively, with 15 bases between them. This CDR3 has 15 residues. In germline, CDR1 is SGDLS, CDR2 YYNGEE. In nucleotides, the CDR3 is TGTGCCAGCAGCGCCACTAGTATGACCGAAGAGACCCAGTACTTC. Translation gives CASSATSMTEETQYF.

V gene TRBV6-5 combines with J gene TRBJ2-5; TRBD1 matches at 7 bases. Per germline, CDR1 MNHEY and CDR2 SVGAGI. Trimming took 7 bases from V and 5 from J; bases not matched to a gene: 4. The CDR3 is 12 amino acids. DNA for the CDR3: TGTGCCAGCACCGACAGGGTTGAGACCCAGTACTTC. Residues: CASTDRVETQYF.

The chain employs TRBV5-1 and TRBJ1-4, with D unresolved. In germline, CDR1 is SGHRS, CDR2 YFSETQ. V lost 1 base to trimming and J lost 2 bases, with 6 bases between them. This CDR3 comprises 14 residues. CDR3: CASSLTATNEKLFF. The CDR3 DNA follows: TGCGCCAGCAGCTTGACAGCTACTAATGAAAAACTGTTTTTT.

The chain couples TRBV4-1 to TRBJ2-1, with 7 nucleotides matching TRBD1. CDR1 MGHRA and CDR2 YSYEKL come from the germline V gene. V gave up 0 bases and J gave up 7 bases; unmatched junction bases: 6. The length of the CDR3 is 15 residues. In DNA form, the CDR3 reads TGCGCCAGCAGCCAAGATCTAGGGACAGCAAATGAGCAGTTCTTC. Protein product: CASSQDLGTANEQFF.

The chain uses TRBV28 and TRBJ1-2; no definite D call. V gave up 4 bases and J gave up 4 bases, with 10 bases separating them. The CDR3 extends over 13 amino acids. Germline-derived CDR1 and CDR2 are MDHEN and SYDVKM. CDR3 DNA: TGTGCCAGCAGTTCACTCCTGGGCTATGGCTACACCTTC. Translated, it gives CASSSLLGYGYTF.

V usage is TRBV20-1 and J usage is TRBJ2-3; 10 bases are shared with TRBD1. From germline, CDR1 is DFQATT and CDR2 SNEGSKA (reference sequence). The CDR3 spans 15 residues. Germline trimming cut 3 bases from V and 5 bases from J; bases unmatched to any gene: 8. In DNA, the CDR3 is TGCAGTGCTAGTCCCGACAGGGGGCATAGAGATACGCAGTATTTT. The encoded protein is CSASPDRGHRDTQYF.

The chain links TRBV6-6 to TRBJ2-1; TRBD2 agrees at 12 bases. With 7 bases clipped from V and 7 bases from J, the junction kept 8 bases outside the gene matches. The CDR3 consists of 15 residues. Looked up from germline, CDR1 is MNHNY and CDR2 is SVGAGI (reference sequence). CDR3 nucleotide sequence: TGTGCCAGCACCAAGACTAGCGGGGGAGTTAATGAGCAGTTCTTC. Translation gives CASTKTSGGVNEQFF.

The gene calls are TRBV6-5 and TRBJ2-2; D not certain. This CDR3 is built from 12 residues. Germline V CDR1 and CDR2: MNHEY, SVGAGI. The V and J ends lost 9 bases and 2 bases respectively, with 7 bases between them. The CDR3 reads CASGHNTGELFF. CDR3 coding DNA: TGTGCCAGTGGCCATAACACCGGGGAGCTGTTTTTT.

The count of this clone is one. The chain is built from TRBV4-3 and TRBJ2-3; the D call may be TRBD1 or TRBD2 (5 bases each). The V gene lost 0 bases and the J gene lost 2 bases, with 12 bases spanning the gap. This CDR3 region has 16 residues. CDR1 and CDR2 from the germline V gene are LGHNA and YSLEER. CDR3 region: CASSQDERGHTDTQYF. CDR3 coding DNA: TGCGCCAGCAGCCAAGATGAGAGGGGCCACACAGATACGCAGTATTTT.

The rearrangement links TRBV11-2 to TRBJ2-3; D not certain. Per the germline V gene, CDR1 is SGHAT and CDR2 is FQNNGV. V was pared by 1 base and J by 4 bases, with 15 bases between. There are 16 residues in the CDR3. This CDR3 reads CASSLVGSLGADTQYF. The CDR3 coding sequence is TGTGCCAGCAGCTTAGTGGGGTCCCTAGGAGCAGATACGCAGTATTTT.

The rearrangement joins TRBV5-4 to TRBJ1-1; no clear D. Germline CDR1 reads SGHNT; CDR2 reads YYREEE (reference sequence). This CDR3 contains 12 residues. Trimming removed 2 bases from V and 8 bases from J, with 10 bases in between. The CDR3 nucleotides read TGTGCCAGCAGCTTTGGTCCCAGCGAAGCTTTCTTT. Translating it yields CASSFGPSEAFF.

This clone was counted a single time. The gene calls are TRBV7-2 and TRBJ2-2; 7 bases are a match to TRBD1. Per the germline V gene, CDR1 is SGHTA and CDR2 is FQGNSA. Trimming cost V 5 bases and J 4 bases; bases outside gene matches: 4. CDR3 length equals 14 residues. The CDR3 bases are TGTGCCAGCAGCCTGACAGGGACCACCGGGGAGCTGTTTTTT. As protein: CASSLTGTTGELFF.

This clone was recorded only once. This rearrangement joins TRBV7-2 to TRBJ2-2; TRBD2 matches at 13 bases. The CDR3 is 18 residues long. V was clipped by 4 bases and J by 6 bases; unmatched bases: 11. Germline values: CDR1 SGHTA, CDR2 FQGNSA. The chain's CDR3 is CASSSTGLAGIVAGELFF. The CDR3 DNA reads TGTGCCAGCAGCTCCACGGGACTAGCGGGGATTGTCGCCGGGGAGCTGTTTTTT.

The chain combines TRBV5-3 with TRBJ2-7; no definite D call. TRBV5-3 is an open reading frame, and its role is uncertain. The CDR3 consists of 16 residues. Trimming pared 0 bases from V and 3 bases from J, leaving 16 bases between. The CDR3 sequence: CARSLVALRASYEQYF. CDR3 in DNA: TGTGCCAGAAGCTTGGTGGCCCTTAGGGCTAGCTACGAGCAGTACTTC.

This chain joins TRBV7-2 and TRBJ2-7; no clear D. CDR3 length: 13 residues. The germline CDR1 and CDR2 sequences are SGHTA and FQGNSA. V lost 2 bases to trimming and J lost 2 bases, with 7 bases between them. The CDR3 nucleotides read TGTGCCAGCAGCTTAAGACGAACCTACGAGCAGTACTTC. It codes for CASSLRRTYEQYF. Full variable domain (rest looked up from reference TRBV7-2 and TRBJ2-7): GAGVSQSPSNKVTEKGKDVELRCDPISGHTALYWYRQSLGQGLEFLIYFQGNSAPDKSGLPSDRFSAERTGGSVSTLTIQRTQQEDSAVYLCASSLRRTYEQYFGPGTRLTVT.

This chain connects TRBV7-3 to TRBJ1-1; TRBD1 aligns across 7 bases. CDR3 length: 13 residues. Germline loops: CDR1 SGHTA, CDR2 FQGTGA. Trimming removed 5 bases from V and 5 bases from J; junction bases left unmatched: 5. This CDR3 is CASSRGLATEAFF. The CDR3 region has the DNA TGTGCCAGCAGCAGGGGGCTTGCGACTGAAGCTTTCTTT.

The chain links TRBV10-3 to TRBJ2-7, with D perhaps matching TRBD1 (5 bases). Germline CDR1 is ENHRY and CDR2 is SYGVKD. The CDR3 is 14 amino acids. Trimming cost V 0 bases and J 5 bases, with 11 bases left between them. The CDR3 reads CAISESGAGHEQYF. The CDR3 DNA sequence: TGTGCCATCAGTGAGTCAGGGGCCGGCCACGAGCAGTACTTC.

This clone turned up a few times. The V and J genes are TRBV5-5 and TRBJ2-7, with no clear D. CDR3 length: 12 residues. V was cut by 0 bases and J by 4 bases, with 5 bases left in between. CDR1 is SGHKS, CDR2 YYEKEE, per germline (reference sequence). The CDR3 nucleotides are TGTGCCAGCAGCTTGGTGGGATACGAGCAGTACTTC. This translates into CASSLVGYEQYF. Supplemented by reference TRBV5-5 and TRBJ2-7, the full variable domain reads DAGVTQSPTHLIKTRGQQVTLRCSPISGHKSVSWYQQVLGQGPQFIFQYYEKEERGRGNFPDRFSARQFPNYSSELNVNALLLGDSALYLCASSLVGYEQYFGPGTRLTVT.

The J gene is TRBJ2-5, the V gene TRBV5-6, with D uncertain. The CDR3 is 13 residues long. Germline CDR1 SGHDT, CDR2 YYEEEE. V was clipped by 5 bases and J by 5 bases, with 13 bases between them. CDR3 amino acids: CASSNTGFETQYF. The DNA of the CDR3 is TGTGCCAGCAGTAATACCGGGTTTGAGACCCAGTACTTC.

The rearrangement links TRBV5-1 to TRBJ2-1, with TRBD2 matching over 7 bases. Germline values: CDR1 SGHRS, CDR2 YFSETQ. The length of the CDR3 is 15 residues. V shed 4 bases and J 4 bases; nucleotides not matched to a gene: 8. The chain's CDR3 is CASSGRDYQYNEQFF. The CDR3 DNA reads TGCGCCAGCAGCGGCCGGGACTACCAATACAATGAGCAGTTCTTC.

Only one count was recorded for this clone. This chain connects TRBV19 to TRBJ1-3; possibly TRBD1 for D (5 bases). Germline V gene sequence: CDR1 LNHDA, CDR2 SQIVND (reference sequence). This CDR3 contains 14 residues. Deletions cut 4 bases from V and 2 bases from J, with 9 bases between. CDR3 in DNA: TGTGCCAGTAGTACCCAGGGACCTGGAAACACCATATATTTT. It specifies CASSTQGPGNTIYF.

This clone has only one observation. The chain joins TRBV5-1 to TRBJ2-5; 7 nucleotides line up with TRBD2. The CDR3 length is 15 residues. The V segment lost 1 base and the J segment 4 bases; nucleotides outside the gene matches: 7. The germline V gene has CDR1 SGHRS and CDR2 YFSETQ. DNA of the CDR3: TGCGCCAGCAGCTTGTCGGGGCTAGCGGTAGAGACCCAGTACTTC. The encoded protein is CASSLSGLAVETQYF. Combining the CDR3 with reference TRBV5-1 and TRBJ2-5 gives the whole variable domain KAGVTQTPRYLIKTRGQQVTLSCSPISGHRSVSWYQQTPGQGLQFLFEYFSETQRNKGNFPGRFSGRQFSNSRSEMNVSTLELGDSALYLCASSLSGLAVETQYFGPGTRLLVL.

The chain recombines TRBV19 with TRBJ1-1; TRBD1 is a possible D gene (6 bases). V gave up 0 bases and J gave up 10 bases, with 9 bases separating them. The CDR3 is made up of 12 amino acids. The V gene's germline CDR1 is LNHDA and CDR2 SQIVND (reference sequence). The CDR3 nucleotides read TGTGCCAGTAGTATAGACAGGGGTCGAGCTTTCTTT. Amino acid sequence: CASSIDRGRAFF.

This clone was counted only a few times. This chain links TRBV28 with TRBJ1-2; D is unclear. The CDR3 is 14 residues long. Trimming cost V 4 bases and J 3 bases, with 12 bases left between them. The germline gives CDR1 MDHEN, CDR2 SYDVKM. The CDR3 spells CASSWRAVDYGYTF. CDR3 DNA: TGTGCCAGCAGTTGGCGGGCGGTTGACTATGGCTACACCTTC.